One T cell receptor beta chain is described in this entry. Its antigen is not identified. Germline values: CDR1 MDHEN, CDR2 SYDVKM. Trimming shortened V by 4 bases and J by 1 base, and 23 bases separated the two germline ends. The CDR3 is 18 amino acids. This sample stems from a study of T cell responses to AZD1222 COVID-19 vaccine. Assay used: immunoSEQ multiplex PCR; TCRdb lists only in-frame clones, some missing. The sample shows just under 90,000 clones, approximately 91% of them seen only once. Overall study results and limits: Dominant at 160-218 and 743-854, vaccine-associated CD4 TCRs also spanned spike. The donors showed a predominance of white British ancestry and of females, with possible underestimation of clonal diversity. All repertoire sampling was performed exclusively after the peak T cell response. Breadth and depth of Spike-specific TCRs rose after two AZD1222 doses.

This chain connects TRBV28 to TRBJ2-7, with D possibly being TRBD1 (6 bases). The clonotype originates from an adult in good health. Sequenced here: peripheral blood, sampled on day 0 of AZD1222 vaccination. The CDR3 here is CASSSYGAGDISSYEQYF. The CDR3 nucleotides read TGTGCCAGCAGTTCATACGGGGCAGGGGATATCTCTTCCTACGAGCAGTACTTC.